These T cell receptor beta chains were read from a single sample in a study of tumor-infiltrating lymphocytes in oesophageal squamous cell carcinoma. TCRdb re-derived calls from the PCR reads in MiXCR, one entry per CDR3 protein. The table records approximately 18,000 distinct CDR3 sequences, around two fifths of them present only once. Sequencing was done on a sample of esophageal tumor tissue. These TCRs come from a male donor with esophageal squamous cell carcinoma. Both conserved end residues are part of each CDR3. D genes are given only for firm matches. Clone sizes are given selectively: once, few, many, or a class where the clone is expanded.

D gene: .; clone size: .; V gene: TRBV7-2; J gene: TRBJ2-5; CDR3 DNA: TGTGCCAGCAGCTTAAAGGGGGAGACCCAGTACTTC; CDR3 protein: CASSLKGETQYF
D gene: TRBD2; clone size: .; V gene: TRBV4-2; J gene: TRBJ2-1; CDR3 DNA: TGTGCCAGCAGCCAAGTCACGGGCGCGGGGGGCGATGAGCAGTTCTTC; CDR3 protein: CASSQVTGAGGDEQFF
D gene: .; clone size: medium-sized; V gene: TRBV7-8; J gene: TRBJ2-3; CDR3 DNA: TGTGCCAGCAGCTTACTGGTGGTGATCACAGATACGCAGTATTTT; CDR3 protein: CASSLLVVITDTQYF
D gene: TRBD2; clone size: .; V gene: TRBV6-1; J gene: TRBJ2-1; CDR3 DNA: TGTGCCAGCAGCCGGACTAGTTCCTCCTACAATGAGCAGTTCTTC; CDR3 protein: CASSRTSSSYNEQFF
D gene: .; clone size: few; V gene: TRBV27; J gene: TRBJ2-3; CDR3 DNA: TGTGCCAGCAGTTTGGGCAGAAACACAGATACGCAGTATTTT; CDR3 protein: CASSLGRNTDTQYF
D gene: TRBD1; clone size: .; V gene: TRBV4-2; J gene: TRBJ1-2; CDR3 DNA: TGTGCCAGCAGCCAAGTTCAGGGGGATGGCTACACCTTC; CDR3 protein: CASSQVQGDGYTF
D gene: TRBD1; clone size: .; V gene: TRBV7-8; J gene: TRBJ2-7; CDR3 DNA: TGTGCCAGCAGCTTAGGGGACAGGTCTCTTGAGCAGTACTTC; CDR3 protein: CASSLGDRSLEQYF
D gene: .; clone size: .; V gene: TRBV7-8; J gene: TRBJ2-4; CDR3 DNA: TGTGCCAGCAGCGTCGGGACGACTCAGGGGAATGAGCAGTACTTC; CDR3 protein: CASSVGTTQGNEQYF
D gene: .; clone size: .; V gene: TRBV7-2; J gene: TRBJ2-3; CDR3 DNA: TGTGCCAACAGCGCCTCAGATACGCAGTATTTT; CDR3 protein: CANSASDTQYF
D gene: .; clone size: once; V gene: TRBV12-3/TRBV12-4; J gene: TRBJ2-7; CDR3 DNA: TGTGCCAGCAGCGGGTCCAGCTCCTACGAGCAGTACTTC; CDR3 protein: CASSGSSSYEQYF
D gene: .; clone size: .; V gene: TRBV24-1; J gene: TRBJ2-1; CDR3 DNA: TGTGCCACCAGTGCCCTCAATGAGCAGTTCTTC; CDR3 protein: CATSALNEQFF
D gene: TRBD2; clone size: many; V gene: TRBV2; J gene: TRBJ2-5; CDR3 DNA: TGTGCCAGCAGCGAAGCGGGAGGGCCGGAAGAGACCCAGTACTTC; CDR3 protein: CASSEAGGPEETQYF
D gene: .; clone size: .; V gene: TRBV7-3; J gene: TRBJ2-2; CDR3 DNA: TGTGCCAGCAGCTTCAATCAGCGCGGGGAGCTGTTTTTT; CDR3 protein: CASSFNQRGELFF
D gene: .; clone size: .; V gene: TRBV7-2; J gene: TRBJ1-5; CDR3 DNA: TGTGCCAGCAGCTTTGGGGGCCAGCCCCAGCATTTT; CDR3 protein: CASSFGGQPQHF
D gene: .; clone size: medium-sized; V gene: TRBV28; J gene: TRBJ2-5; CDR3 DNA: TGTGCCAGCAAGGGGAGCGCGGAGACCCAGTACTTC; CDR3 protein: CASKGSAETQYF
D gene: .; clone size: .; V gene: TRBV10-1; J gene: TRBJ2-3; CDR3 DNA: TGCGCCAGCAGTGACTCCTCCGCGGGGGATACGCAGTATTTT; CDR3 protein: CASSDSSAGDTQYF